Listed here is a single TCR beta chain. Germline trimming cut 1 base from V and 7 bases from J; bases unmatched to any gene: 9. Germline CDR1 DFQATT, CDR2 SNEGSKA (reference sequence). The CDR3 covers 14 residues. The data originate from a study of Graves' ophthalmopathy and Graves' hyperthyroidism. Beta-chain TCR CDR3 regions were amplified from RNA transcripts. HTBI-primed first-round RT-PCR preceded second-round multiplex PCR. MiXCR, run by TCRdb on the multiplex PCR reads, gives a single entry per CDR3 protein. The sample lists 200,000 to 250,000 distinct CDR3 sequences, roughly 29% occurring once.

Sequencing was done on a sample of peripheral blood. The TCR sequence derives from a man in his fifties with Graves' ophthalmopathy. The chain recombines TRBV20-1 with TRBJ2-7; TRBD2 aligns across 8 bases. The CDR3 region is CSARGTGGPGEQYF. The DNA of the CDR3 is TGCAGTGCTAGAGGAACGGGAGGGCCGGGGGAGCAGTACTTC.